Given below is one T cell receptor (beta chain) in context. Its cognate antigen is unknown. This specimen belongs to a study of CD8+ T cells in alopecia areata. Study as a whole: Each day, treated patients took oral tofacitinib twice, at 5 to 10 mg per dose. Study conclusions and caveats: Higher clonality and more expanded CD8+ clones appeared in lesional than normal scalp. It was less clear whether patients shared TCRs than it was in mice, possibly because of HLA.

The CDR3 contains 13 residues. Trimming shortened V by 5 bases and J by 1 base, and 7 bases separated the two germline ends. Germline assignment: CDR1 LGHNA and CDR2 YNFKEQ. Treatment meaning: oral pan-JAK inhibitor, 5-10 mg twice daily. The investigators collected lesional scalp punch biopsies and peripheral blood from alopecia areata patients. The authors extracted RNA and reverse transcribed it into cDNA as the sequencing template. Only in-frame clones appear in the TCRdb table, and some are missing; sequencing was by immunoSEQ multiplex PCR. The profile shows around 19,000 clones, around 60% of them singletons.

The sequences come from skin, collected at week 4, from a patient treated with tofacitinib. The TCR comes from a human donor with alopecia areata. The genes are TRBV4-2 and TRBJ2-3, with D possibly being TRBD2 (5 bases). This CDR3 is CASSWGGTDTQYF. DNA of the CDR3: TGTGCCAGCAGCTGGGGAGGCACAGATACGCAGTATTTT.